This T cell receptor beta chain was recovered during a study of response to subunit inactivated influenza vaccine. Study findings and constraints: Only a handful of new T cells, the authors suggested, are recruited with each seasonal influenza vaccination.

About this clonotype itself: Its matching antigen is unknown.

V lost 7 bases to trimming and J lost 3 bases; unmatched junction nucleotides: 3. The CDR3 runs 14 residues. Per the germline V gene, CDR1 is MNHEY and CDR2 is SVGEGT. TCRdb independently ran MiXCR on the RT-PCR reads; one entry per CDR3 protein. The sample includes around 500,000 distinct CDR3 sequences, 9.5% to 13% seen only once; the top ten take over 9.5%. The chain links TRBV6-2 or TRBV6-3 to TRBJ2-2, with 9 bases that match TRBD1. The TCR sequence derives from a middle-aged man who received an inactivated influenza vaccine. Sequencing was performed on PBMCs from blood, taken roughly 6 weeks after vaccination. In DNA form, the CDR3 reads TGTGCCAGCACATGGACAGGGGACACCGGGGAGCTGTTTTTT. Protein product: CASTWTGDTGELFF.